Below are 13 T cell receptor beta chains sequenced from a single sample in a study of T cell responses to AZD1222 COVID-19 vaccine. This table comes from immunoSEQ multiplex PCR, and its TCRdb copy is limited to in-frame clones, with some not included. The sample has about 48,000 clones, over 75% seen once. Sequences were derived from peripheral blood, sampled 28 days after the second AZD1222 dose. All receptors derive from an adult who received the AZD1222 COVID-19 vaccine.

V is TRBV7-3 and J is TRBJ1-1, with TRBD1 as a possible D gene (5 bases). V shed 2 bases and J shed 6 bases, with 16 bases lying between them. CDR1 and CDR2 from the germline V gene are SGHTA and FQGTGA. This CDR3 is 15 amino acids long. The CDR3 sequence is CASSLVTGLNAEAFF. The CDR3 DNA reads TGTGCCAGCAGCTTAGTAACAGGTCTCAACGCTGAAGCTTTCTTT. Using reference TRBV7-3 and TRBJ1-1 for the parts outside the CDR3, the full variable domain is GAGVSQTPSNKVTEKGKYVELRCDPISGHTALYWYRQSLGQGPEFLIYFQGTGAADDSGLPNDRFFAVRPEGSVSTLKIQRTERGDSAVYLCASSLVTGLNAEAFFGQGTRLTVV.

This clone was found a few times. The chain uses TRBV6-5 and TRBJ1-1; a weak D match, TRBD1 (6 bases). Germline V CDR1 and CDR2: MNHEY, SVGAGI. The germline V and J ends were trimmed by 6 bases and 8 bases, with 16 bases remaining between them. This CDR3 contains 13 residues. The CDR3 DNA follows: TGTGCCAGCAGGCCTACAGGGCTGAGGGAAGCTTTCTTT. This sequence encodes CASRPTGLREAFF.

This clone has only a few counts. V is TRBV11-1 and J is TRBJ2-7; TRBD2 agrees at 7 bases. There are 12 residues in the CDR3. The V gene's germline CDR1 is SGHAT and CDR2 FQDESV (reference sequence). V gave up 4 bases and J gave up 6 bases; unmatched junction bases: 3. The CDR3 DNA reads TGTGCCAGCAGCTGGGGAGGGTTCGAGCAGTACTTC. Protein product: CASSWGGFEQYF.

The genes are TRBV12-5 and TRBJ2-1; weak D call: TRBD1 (6 bases). This CDR3 contains 14 residues. The germline V and J ends were trimmed by 6 bases and 3 bases, with 12 bases remaining between them. The germline gives CDR1 LGHNT, CDR2 FRNRAP. CDR3 nucleotide sequence: TGTGCTAGTGGGTACAGGGAGAACTACAATGAGCAGTTCTTC. It translates to CASGYRENYNEQFF.

V is TRBV7-2 and J is TRBJ2-1; TRBD2 might be the D (8 bases). The germline CDR1 and CDR2 sequences are SGHTA and FQGNSA. The CDR3 has 18 amino acids. The V gene lost 2 bases and the J gene lost 4 bases, with 21 bases spanning the gap. The CDR3 protein is CASSLKGAKRGFYNEQFF. The CDR3 coding sequence is TGTGCCAGCAGCTTAAAGGGGGCTAAGCGGGGGTTTTACAATGAGCAGTTCTTC.

The chain employs TRBV28 and TRBJ2-7; no firm D call. Germline CDR1 and CDR2: MDHEN and SYDVKM. The CDR3 is made up of 14 amino acids. Trimming removed 4 bases from V and 0 bases from J, with 10 bases in between. The DNA for the CDR3 is TGTGCCAGCAGTTACACAGAAATCTCCTACGAGCAGTACTTC. It is translated as CASSYTEISYEQYF.

V gene TRBV5-6 combines with J gene TRBJ2-7; D is ambiguous. Germline CDR1 reads SGHDT; CDR2 reads YYEEEE. CDR3 length: 12 residues. Trimming took 2 bases from V and 3 from J, leaving 6 bases between them. CDR3 sequence: CASSLNHYEQYF. The CDR3 nucleotides read TGTGCCAGCAGCTTAAATCACTACGAGCAGTACTTC. The whole variable domain, remainder taken from reference TRBV5-6 and TRBJ2-7, is DAGVTQSPTHLIKTRGQQVTLRCSPKSGHDTVSWYQQALGQGPQFIFQYYEEEERQRGNFPDRFSGHQFPNYSSELNVNALLLGDSALYLCASSLNHYEQYFGPGTRLTVT.

This rearrangement joins TRBV14 to TRBJ2-7; D is unclear. The CDR3 is 13 amino acids. Germline V gene sequence: CDR1 SGHDN, CDR2 FVKESK. The germline V and J ends were trimmed by 6 bases and 3 bases, with 12 bases remaining between them. This CDR3 is CASSDMLDYEQYF. CDR3 coding DNA: TGTGCCAGCAGTGACATGCTGGACTACGAGCAGTACTTC.

V usage is TRBV7-2 and J usage is TRBJ1-3; the D is unclear. CDR1 and CDR2 from the germline V gene are SGHTA and FQGNSA. This CDR3 contains 14 residues. The V end lost 5 bases, the J end lost 3 bases, and 11 bases lay between the germline ends. CDR3 in amino acids: CASSPQWVGNTIYF. The CDR3 DNA is TGTGCCAGCAGCCCACAGTGGGTTGGAAACACCATATATTTT.

The V call is TRBV27, the J call TRBJ1-5; D unresolved. The germline V gene encodes CDR1 MNHEY and CDR2 SMNVEV (reference sequence). CDR3 length: 13 amino acids. V dropped 4 bases and J dropped 9 bases, with 13 bases sitting between them. The CDR3 sequence is CASSSDRDRPQHF. Here the CDR3 DNA reads TGTGCCAGCAGTTCGGACCGGGATCGGCCCCAGCATTTT.

This chain joins TRBV7-9 and TRBJ2-1; 16 nucleotides line up with TRBD2. The CDR3 is 18 residues long. Germline trimming cut 6 bases from V and 5 bases from J; bases unmatched to any gene: 10. Germline values: CDR1 SEHNR, CDR2 FQNEAQ (reference sequence). This CDR3 is CASRRKPGTSGGDNEQFF. CDR3 bases: TGTGCCAGCAGACGAAAACCCGGGACTAGCGGGGGGGACAATGAGCAGTTCTTC.

The chain carries TRBV7-8 and TRBJ2-1; the D gene could be TRBD1 or TRBD2 (5 bases each). V was clipped by 5 bases and J by 0 bases, with 11 bases between them. This CDR3 comprises 15 residues. In germline, CDR1 is SGHVS, CDR2 FQNEAQ. The CDR3 is CASSARGGSYNEQFF. The CDR3 nucleotides are TGTGCCAGCAGCGCCCGTGGGGGCTCCTACAATGAGCAGTTCTTC.

The rearrangement joins TRBV6-5 to TRBJ1-2; no reliable D call. CDR1 is MNHEY, CDR2 SVGAGI, per germline. The CDR3 sequence is 14 residues long. Trimming stripped 8 bases from V and 3 bases from J, with 16 bases between. The CDR3: CASLGKGTYYGYTF. DNA of the CDR3: TGTGCCAGCCTGGGGAAGGGAACCTACTATGGCTACACCTTC.